This T cell receptor (beta chain) was profiled in a study of graft-versus-host responses after intestinal transplantation. Measured with immunoSEQ multiplex PCR; TCRdb has only the in-frame clones, and not every one. Altogether approximately 58,000 clones are present, approximately 89% being singletons, with the ten largest covering roughly 2.7%. This clone was counted between two and nine times. The CDR3 is made up of 15 amino acids. CDR1 is MNHEY, CDR2 SVGAGI, per germline. Trimming shortened V by 0 bases and J by 6 bases, and 9 bases separated the two germline ends. This sample comprised PBMCs, obtained 118 to 130 days after intestinal transplantation. The source is a human patient who received an intestinal transplant, so some T cells may come from the graft donor. J is TRBJ1-6 and V is TRBV6-5, with D perhaps matching TRBD1 (5 bases). The CDR3 protein is CASSYSGDSNSPLHF. The CDR3, as DNA: TGTGCCAGCAGTTACTCGGGCGACAGTAATTCACCCCTCCACTTT.